Sequencing of this T cell receptor (beta chain) was carried out in a study of T cells in Graves' hyperthyroidism and ophthalmopathy. Uncontrolled infection, other autoimmune disease, pregnancy or lactation barred patients from enrollment. J was trimmed by 2 bases and V by 3 bases; bases with no gene match: 6. There are 15 residues in the CDR3. TCR beta CDR3 regions were amplified from RNA. The primer set for the first-round RT-PCR of the TCR CDR3 was HTBI. A single record per CDR3 protein comes from TCRdb applying MiXCR to the multiplex PCR reads. The sample consists of under 250,000 distinct CDR3 sequences, roughly a sixth of them appearing once. A note on this clonotype: Its antigen is not known.

Points from the study as a whole: Model predictions of ophthalmopathy came a median 6.5 months before onset.

The sample comprised blood. The chain is built from TRBV12-3 or TRBV12-4 and TRBJ2-5; 7 bases agree with TRBD1. The sequence derives from a woman aged 45-60 years with Graves' hyperthyroidism. The CDR3 reads CASSFGTEGQETQYF. DNA for the CDR3: TGTGCCAGCAGTTTCGGGACAGAGGGGCAAGAGACCCAGTACTTC.